The 31 T cell receptor beta chains below were found in one sample sequenced in a study of shared clonotypes between healthy human individuals. Measured with immunoSEQ multiplex PCR; TCRdb has only the in-frame clones, and not every one. The sample lists some 680,000 clones; around four fifths were seen once. The specimen was memory CD4+ T cells sorted from blood. Described subset: CD45RA-negative fraction. These receptors all come from a woman in her 30s in good health.

This clone showed up just a few times. The chain couples TRBV30 to TRBJ2-1, with D tentatively TRBD1 (5 bases). The germline CDR1 and CDR2 sequences are GTSNPN and SVGIG (reference sequence). V was shortened by 4 bases and J by 0 bases, with 10 bases between the two germline ends. The CDR3 runs to 14 residues. The CDR3: CAWKGLSSYNEQFF. The CDR3 DNA sequence: TGTGCCTGGAAGGGGCTCTCCTCCTACAATGAGCAGTTCTTC.

The CDR3 loop is CASRWGGSDLGNEQFF. The CDR3 nucleotides are TGCGCCAGCAGATGGGGCGGCTCGGACCTCGGCAATGAGCAGTTCTTC. The chain combines TRBV5-1 with TRBJ2-1; possibly TRBD1 for D (5 bases). This CDR3 has 16 amino acids. Germline loops: CDR1 SGHRS, CDR2 YFSETQ. V lost 5 bases and J lost 6, with 21 bases in between.

V and J are TRBV5-1 and TRBJ2-5, with 7 bases lining up with TRBD1. J gave up 3 bases and V 3 bases, and 8 bases lay outside the gene matches. In germline, CDR1 is SGHRS, CDR2 YFSETQ. The CDR3 spans 15 residues. CDR3 sequence: CASSSYPGQEETQYF. The CDR3 DNA is TGCGCCAGCAGCTCCTACCCCGGACAGGAAGAGACCCAGTACTTC.

The V call is TRBV19, the J call TRBJ2-7; D ambiguous. This CDR3 spans 15 amino acids. Trimming cost V 5 bases and J 1 base, with 15 bases left between them. The germline V gene encodes CDR1 LNHDA and CDR2 SQIVND (reference sequence). Here the CDR3 reads CASSRRLHESYEQYF. The CDR3 DNA sequence: TGTGCCAGTAGTCGGCGGCTTCATGAATCCTACGAGCAGTACTTC.

The chain employs TRBV7-3 and TRBJ2-7; TRBD1 is a possible D gene (5 bases). Germline V lookup: CDR1 SGHTA, CDR2 FQGTGA. Trimming cost V 5 bases and J 2 bases, with 10 bases left between them. The CDR3 extends over 13 amino acids. As DNA, the CDR3 is TGTGCCAGCAGCAACGGACAAACCTACGAGCAGTACTTC. This encodes CASSNGQTYEQYF.

This sequence joins TRBV5-1 and TRBJ1-4; 8 nucleotides agree with TRBD1. The CDR3 contains 14 residues. Unmatched junction bases numbered 9, after V lost 5 bases and J lost 9 bases. Looked up from germline, CDR1 is SGHRS and CDR2 is YFSETQ. The CDR3 bases are TGCGCCAGCAGATCGGCAGGGGGCGTTCAAAAACTGTTTTTT. Protein product: CASRSAGGVQKLFF.

This chain links TRBV27 with TRBJ2-7; 10 bases map to TRBD1. CDR3 length equals 13 residues. Germline lookup yields CDR1 MNHEY and CDR2 SMNVEV (reference sequence). J gave up 6 bases and V 5 bases, and 4 bases lay outside the gene matches. The CDR3 loop is CASSPGQGFEQYF. The CDR3 bases are TGTGCCAGCAGTCCGGGACAGGGGTTCGAGCAGTACTTC.

This chain links TRBV28 with TRBJ2-2; D is ambiguous. The CDR3 length is 12 residues. Per germline, CDR1 MDHEN and CDR2 SYDVKM. The CDR3 protein is CASHRNTGELFF. CDR3 DNA: TGTGCTAGCCACCGAAACACCGGGGAGCTGTTTTTT.

Details on this clone: In the same sample, other DNA sequences code for this CDR3. This rearrangement joins TRBV30 to TRBJ2-5, with a possible D match to TRBD2 (6 bases). The J call is doubtful: the DNA matches TRBJ2-7 better. Per germline, CDR1 GTSNPN and CDR2 SVGIG (reference sequence). The CDR3 runs 11 residues. CDR3: CAWGRYYEQYF. DNA of the CDR3: TGTGCCTGGGGGAGGTACTACGAGCAGTACTTC.

The V and J genes are TRBV10-3 and TRBJ2-5; D might be TRBD1 or TRBD2, each matching 5 bases. V lost 6 bases to trimming and J lost 5 bases, with 16 bases between them. CDR3 length equals 14 residues. Per the germline V gene, CDR1 is ENHRY and CDR2 is SYGVKD. CDR3 amino acids: CAIRNQNEGETQYF. The CDR3 bases are TGTGCCATCAGGAACCAAAATGAGGGGGAGACCCAGTACTTC.

The rearrangement links TRBV5-5 to TRBJ2-1, with 10 bases matching TRBD2. The trim removed 1 base at V and 3 bases at J, leaving 1 base unmatched. The CDR3 totals 15 residues. Germline CDR1 and CDR2: SGHKS and YYEKEE (reference sequence). The CDR3 nucleotides read TGTGCCAGCAGCTTGCTAGCGGGAGACTACAATGAGCAGTTCTTC. It yields the protein CASSLLAGDYNEQFF.

The chain carries TRBV5-1 and TRBJ1-4; weak D call: TRBD1 (5 bases). This CDR3 has 15 residues. Per the germline V gene, CDR1 is SGHRS and CDR2 is YFSETQ. Trimming shortened V by 0 bases and J by 9 bases, and 15 bases separated the two germline ends. The CDR3 loop is CASSLAGLEGKKLFF. CDR3 DNA sequence: TGCGCCAGCAGCTTGGCTGGGTTGGAGGGGAAAAAACTGTTTTTT.

V is TRBV28 and J is TRBJ2-7; D is possibly TRBD1 (5 bases). Trimming took off 3 bases at V and 4 bases at J, with 13 bases between the two ends. The CDR3 is 14 residues long. Germline V gives CDR1 MDHEN, CDR2 SYDVKM. Here the CDR3 DNA reads TGTGCCAGCAGTTTGTCAGGGAAATGGTACGAGCAGTACTTC. Translating it yields CASSLSGKWYEQYF.

The CDR3 spells CASSLYQTAGDGYTF. CDR3 coding DNA: TGTGCCAGCAGTTTATACCAGACAGCTGGGGATGGCTACACCTTC. The V and J genes are TRBV28 and TRBJ1-2; TRBD1 might be the D (5 bases). Trimming took 1 base from V and 6 from J, leaving 15 bases between them. Germline values: CDR1 MDHEN, CDR2 SYDVKM. The CDR3 spans 15 residues.

The chain recombines TRBV19 with TRBJ1-2, with 9 bases matching TRBD1. V trimming: 4 bases; J trimming: 14 bases; junction bases outside the gene matches: 14. The CDR3 consists of 14 residues. Germline-derived CDR1 and CDR2 are LNHDA and SQIVND (reference sequence). CDR3 nucleotide sequence: TGTGCCAGTAGTACCCGACAGGGGGGGTTATCCGAAACCTTC. Protein: CASSTRQGGLSETF.

V usage is TRBV11-2 and J usage is TRBJ2-1; TRBD1 might be the D (6 bases). Trimming cost V 4 bases and J 6 bases, with 13 bases left between them. This CDR3 spans 14 amino acids. Germline loops: CDR1 SGHAT, CDR2 FQNNGV. DNA of the CDR3: TGTGCCAGCAGCTCGGACTGGGGGCCCAATGAGCAGTTCTTC. This sequence encodes CASSSDWGPNEQFF.

As concerns this clone: A much larger clone lies a single base off, so this may be a read error. This chain joins TRBV30 and TRBJ2-2, with D maybe TRBD2 (6 bases). This CDR3 has 15 residues. CDR1 and CDR2 from the germline V gene are GTSNPN and SVGIG (reference sequence). The CDR3 bases are TGTGCCTGGAGTGTAACAGGCGGGAACACCGGGGAGCTGCTTTTT. This sequence encodes CAWSVTGGNTGELLF.

V and J are TRBV29-1 and TRBJ2-7; 10 positions agree with TRBD1. The CDR3 contains 15 residues. Trimming cost V 2 bases and J 2 bases; bases outside gene matches: 6. Germline V gene lookup returns CDR1 SQVTM and CDR2 ANQGSEA. The DNA of the CDR3 is TGCAGCGTTGAATTGGAGGGACAGGGGACCTACGAGCAGTACTTC. It encodes CSVELEGQGTYEQYF.

This chain joins TRBV7-9 and TRBJ1-2; D is perhaps TRBD1 (6 bases). Looked up from germline, CDR1 is SEHNR and CDR2 is FQNEAQ (reference sequence). The CDR3 is 16 amino acids. V was cut by 5 bases and J by 5 bases, with 21 bases left in between. The CDR3 nucleotides are TGTGCCAGCAGCCCTCGCCAGGGGCCACTACAGTATGGCTACACCTTC. Its protein is CASSPRQGPLQYGYTF. The entire variable domain, with the rest obtained from reference TRBV7-9 and TRBJ1-2, is as follows: DTGVSQNPRHKITKRGQNVTFRCDPISEHNRLYWYRQTLGQGPEFLTYFQNEAQLEKSRLLSDRFSAERPKGSFSTLEIQRTEQGDSAMYLCASSPRQGPLQYGYTFGSGTRLTVV.

The rearrangement uses TRBV7-9 and TRBJ1-4; D is perhaps TRBD1 (5 bases). The length of the CDR3 is 13 residues. Between the trimmed V and J ends, which lost 4 bases and 6 bases, there was a span of 9 bases. Per germline, CDR1 SEHNR and CDR2 FQNEAQ (reference sequence). The CDR3 loop is CASSWPTDEKLFF. The CDR3 region has the DNA TGTGCCAGCAGCTGGCCGACAGATGAAAAACTGTTTTTT.

The gene calls are TRBV5-1 and TRBJ2-6; D may correspond to TRBD1 or TRBD2 (5 bases each). CDR3 length: 16 amino acids. The V and J ends lost 4 bases and 0 bases respectively, with 11 bases between them. Germline V gene lookup returns CDR1 SGHRS and CDR2 YFSETQ. For the CDR3, the DNA is TGCGCCAGCAGCCCGGGACCTAGCTCTGGGGCCAACGTCCTGACTTTC. This encodes CASSPGPSSGANVLTF.

The chain employs TRBV7-9 and TRBJ2-3; possibly TRBD1 or TRBD2 for D (6 bases each). Trimming shortened V by 5 bases and J by 1 base, and 13 bases separated the two germline ends. Looked up from germline, CDR1 is SEHNR and CDR2 is FQNEAQ (reference sequence). The CDR3 length is 15 residues. The CDR3 region has the DNA TGTGCCAGCAGCCCACTGGGGGGCGGCACAGATACGCAGTATTTT. Its translation is CASSPLGGGTDTQYF.

The chain combines TRBV7-9 with TRBJ2-2; D is unresolved. CDR3 length: 16 amino acids. Trimming left V 4 bases short and J 0 bases short, with 12 bases between. The V gene's germline CDR1 is SEHNR and CDR2 FQNEAQ (reference sequence). The chain's CDR3 is CASSSPLGTNTGELFF. Written as DNA, the CDR3 is TGTGCCAGCAGCTCCCCCCTGGGTACGAACACCGGGGAGCTGTTTTTT.

The chain employs TRBV28 and TRBJ1-1; no clear D. CDR1 and CDR2 from the germline V gene are MDHEN and SYDVKM. Deletions cut 4 bases from V and 3 bases from J, with 9 bases between. There are 13 residues in the CDR3. For the CDR3, the DNA is TGTGCCAGCAGTTCTCGATCATACACTGAAGCTTTCTTT. It codes for CASSSRSYTEAFF.

The chain carries TRBV28 and TRBJ1-2, with D possibly TRBD1 on 5 matching bases. Germline lookup yields CDR1 MDHEN and CDR2 SYDVKM. CDR3 size: 14 residues. V lost 7 bases and J lost 4, with 16 bases in between. The CDR3: CASKGAYRTYGYTF. CDR3 sequence (DNA): TGTGCCAGCAAAGGAGCCTACAGGACCTATGGCTACACCTTC.

This clone turned up a few times. The chain links TRBV30 to TRBJ2-7; no firm D call. Trimming shortened V by 0 bases and J by 6 bases, and 9 bases separated the two germline ends. From germline, CDR1 is GTSNPN and CDR2 SVGIG (reference sequence). This CDR3 has 12 residues. The CDR3 coding sequence is TGTGCCTGGAGTGTATCCCAGTCCGAGCAGTACTTC. As protein: CAWSVSQSEQYF.

This clone is categorized as medium-sized. The chain's CDR3 is CASRTGWITEAFF. CDR3 nucleotides: TGTGCCAGCAGGACAGGGTGGATCACTGAAGCTTTCTTT. This rearrangement joins TRBV28 to TRBJ1-1; TRBD1 aligns across 7 bases. The V gene's germline CDR1 is MDHEN and CDR2 SYDVKM. This CDR3 has 13 residues. With V trimmed by 6 bases and J by 4 bases, 5 bases remained unmatched.

The chain is built from TRBV30 and TRBJ2-5, with 10 bases matching TRBD2. Germline trimming cut 4 bases from V and 3 bases from J; bases unmatched to any gene: 5. Germline V CDR1 and CDR2: GTSNPN, SVGIG (reference sequence). There are 14 residues in the CDR3. The CDR3 region is CAWNLAGAEETQYF. The CDR3 nucleotides are TGTGCCTGGAACCTAGCGGGGGCCGAAGAGACCCAGTACTTC.

The sample holds one count of this clone. The chain uses TRBV11-2 and TRBJ2-1; D possibly corresponds to TRBD1 (6 bases). Trimming left V 5 bases short and J 7 bases short, with 18 bases between. This CDR3 is built from 15 residues. Germline V CDR1 and CDR2: SGHAT, FQNNGV. The CDR3 nucleotides are TGTGCCAGCAGCACACAACAGGGAGTTTGGAATGAGCAGTTCTTC. Translating it yields CASSTQQGVWNEQFF.

This chain connects TRBV12-2 to TRBJ2-1; TRBD1, the D gene given by the table, was not confirmed from the DNA. TRBV12-2 is annotated as a pseudogene. CDR3 size: 17 residues. The CDR3 DNA sequence: TGTGCAAGTCGCTTGCGCCGGGACAGGGCTTTGGACAATGAGCAGTTCTTC. Its translation is CASRLRRDRALDNEQFF.

The V and J genes are TRBV30 and TRBJ1-1; tentatively, D is TRBD1 (5 bases). The germline V gene encodes CDR1 GTSNPN and CDR2 SVGIG (reference sequence). Trimming took 4 bases from V and 0 from J, leaving 21 bases between them. CDR3 length: 17 amino acids. The CDR3 DNA reads as TGTGCCTGGATTCCGTTGGGGGGACTCACAATGAACACTGAAGCTTTCTTT. Translating it yields CAWIPLGGLTMNTEAFF. The complete variable domain, with remaining parts taken from reference TRBV30 and TRBJ1-1, reads SQTIHQWPATLVQPVGSPLSLECTVEGTSNPNLYWYRQAAGRGLQLLFYSVGIGQISSEVPQNLSASRPQDRQFILSSKKLLLSDSGFYLCAWIPLGGLTMNTEAFFGQGTRLTVV.